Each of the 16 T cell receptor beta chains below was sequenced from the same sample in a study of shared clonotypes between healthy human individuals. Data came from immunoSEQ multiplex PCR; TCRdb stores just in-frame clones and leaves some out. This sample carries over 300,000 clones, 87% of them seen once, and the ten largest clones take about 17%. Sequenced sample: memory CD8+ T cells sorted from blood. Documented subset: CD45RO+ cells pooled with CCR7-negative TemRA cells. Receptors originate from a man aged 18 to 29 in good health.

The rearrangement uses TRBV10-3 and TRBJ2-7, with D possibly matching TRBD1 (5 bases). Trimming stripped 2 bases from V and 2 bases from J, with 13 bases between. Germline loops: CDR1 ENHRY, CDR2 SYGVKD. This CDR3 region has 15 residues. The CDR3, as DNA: TGTGCCATCAGTGAGCCCCGACAAGGGGCCTACGAGCAGTACTTC. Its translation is CAISEPRQGAYEQYF.

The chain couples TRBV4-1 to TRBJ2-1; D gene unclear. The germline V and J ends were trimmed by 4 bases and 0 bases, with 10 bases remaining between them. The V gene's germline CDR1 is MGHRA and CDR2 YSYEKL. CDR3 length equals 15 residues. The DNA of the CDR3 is TGCGCCAGCAGCCGGCCCCCGGACTCCTACAATGAGCAGTTCTTC. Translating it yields CASSRPPDSYNEQFF.

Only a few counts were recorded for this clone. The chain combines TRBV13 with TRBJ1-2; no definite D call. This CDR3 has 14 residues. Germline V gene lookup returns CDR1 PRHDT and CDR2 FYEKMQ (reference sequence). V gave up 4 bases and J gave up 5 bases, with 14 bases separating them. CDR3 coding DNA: TGTGCCAGCAGCTCCGCTACAGAGAGATATGGCTACACCTTC. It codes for CASSSATERYGYTF.

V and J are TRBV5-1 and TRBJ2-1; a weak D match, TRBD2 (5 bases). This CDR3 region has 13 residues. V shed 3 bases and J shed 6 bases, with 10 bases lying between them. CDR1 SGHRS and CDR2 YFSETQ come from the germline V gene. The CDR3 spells CASSWSGSNEQFF. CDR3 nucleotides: TGCGCCAGCAGCTGGAGTGGGAGCAATGAGCAGTTCTTC.

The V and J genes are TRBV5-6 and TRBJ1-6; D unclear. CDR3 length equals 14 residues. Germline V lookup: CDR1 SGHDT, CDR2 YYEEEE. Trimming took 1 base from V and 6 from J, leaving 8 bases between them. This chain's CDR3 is CASSLWGGNSPLHF. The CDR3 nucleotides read TGTGCCAGCAGCTTGTGGGGAGGTAATTCACCCCTCCACTTT.

CDR3 nucleotides: TGTGCCAGCAGCTTAGGTGGGCAGGGTGAAGCTTTCTTT. Translation gives CASSLGGQGEAFF. The chain links TRBV13 to TRBJ1-1; D is perhaps TRBD1 (5 bases). V lost 0 bases and J lost 7, with 9 bases in between. The CDR3 is 13 residues long. In germline, CDR1 is PRHDT, CDR2 FYEKMQ (reference sequence).

This chain's CDR3 is CASAGWRTGDEKLFF. DNA of the CDR3: TGTGCCAGCGCTGGCTGGCGGACAGGGGATGAAAAACTGTTTTTT. This chain links TRBV13 with TRBJ1-4; 9 bases agree with TRBD1. The CDR3 loop spans 15 amino acids. CDR1 and CDR2 from the germline V gene are PRHDT and FYEKMQ (reference sequence). With 8 bases clipped from V and 6 bases from J, the junction kept 10 bases outside the gene matches.

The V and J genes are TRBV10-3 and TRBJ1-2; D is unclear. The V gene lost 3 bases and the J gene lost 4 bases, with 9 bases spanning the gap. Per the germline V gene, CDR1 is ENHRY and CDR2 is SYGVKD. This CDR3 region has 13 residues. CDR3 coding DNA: TGTGCCATCAGTGATGCCGATCCCTATGGCTACACCTTC. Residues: CAISDADPYGYTF.

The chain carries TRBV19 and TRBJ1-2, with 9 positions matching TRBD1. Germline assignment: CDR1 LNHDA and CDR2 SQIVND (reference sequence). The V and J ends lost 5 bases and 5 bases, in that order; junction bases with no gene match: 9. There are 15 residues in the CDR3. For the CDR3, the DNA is TGTGCCAGTAGTCCCGGACAGGGGCCGACTTATGGCTACACCTTC. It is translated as CASSPGQGPTYGYTF.

CDR3 residues: CASRPTGAIYEQYF. CDR3 DNA: TGTGCCAGCAGACCTACCGGGGCCATCTACGAGCAGTACTTC. The rearrangement joins TRBV27 to TRBJ2-7; the D gene could be TRBD1 or TRBD2 (5 bases each). Germline V CDR1 and CDR2: MNHEY, SMNVEV (reference sequence). The ends were cut back, 6 bases at V and 3 bases at J, with 15 bases in the middle. This CDR3 has 14 residues.

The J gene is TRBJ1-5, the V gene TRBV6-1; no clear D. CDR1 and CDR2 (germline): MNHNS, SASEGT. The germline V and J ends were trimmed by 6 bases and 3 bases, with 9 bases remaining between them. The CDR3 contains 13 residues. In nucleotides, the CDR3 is TGTGCCAGCAGAAATATGGACAATCAGCCCCAGCATTTT. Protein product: CASRNMDNQPQHF.

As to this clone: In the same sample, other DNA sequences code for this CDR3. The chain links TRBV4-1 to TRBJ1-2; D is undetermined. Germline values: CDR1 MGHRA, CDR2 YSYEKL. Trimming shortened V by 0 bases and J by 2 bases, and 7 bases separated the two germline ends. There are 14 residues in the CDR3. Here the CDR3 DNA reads TGCGCCAGCAGCCAAGATCCCGGAAACTATGGCTACACCTTC. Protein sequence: CASSQDPGNYGYTF.

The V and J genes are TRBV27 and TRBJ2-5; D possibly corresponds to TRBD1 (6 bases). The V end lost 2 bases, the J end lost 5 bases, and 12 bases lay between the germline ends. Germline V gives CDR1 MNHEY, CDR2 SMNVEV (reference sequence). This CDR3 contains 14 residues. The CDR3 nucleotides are TGTGCCAGCAGTTTACAGGGGCCCGGGGAGACCCAGTACTTC. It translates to CASSLQGPGETQYF.

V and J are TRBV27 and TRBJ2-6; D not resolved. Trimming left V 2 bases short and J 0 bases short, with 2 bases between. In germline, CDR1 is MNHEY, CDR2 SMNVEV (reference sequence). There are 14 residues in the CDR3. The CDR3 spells CASSLVSGANVLTF. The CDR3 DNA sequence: TGTGCCAGCAGTTTAGTCTCTGGGGCCAACGTCCTGACTTTC.

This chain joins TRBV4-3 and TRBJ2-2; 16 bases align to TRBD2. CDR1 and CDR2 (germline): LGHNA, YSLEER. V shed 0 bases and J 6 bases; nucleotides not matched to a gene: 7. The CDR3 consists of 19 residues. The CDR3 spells CASSQEGTSGREKAGELFF. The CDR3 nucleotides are TGCGCCAGCAGCCAAGAAGGGACTAGCGGGAGGGAAAAGGCCGGGGAGCTGTTTTTT.

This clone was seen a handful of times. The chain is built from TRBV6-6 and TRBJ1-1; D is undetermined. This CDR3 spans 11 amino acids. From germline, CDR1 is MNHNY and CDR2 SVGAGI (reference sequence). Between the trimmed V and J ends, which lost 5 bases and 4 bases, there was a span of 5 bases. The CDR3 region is CASSEVTEAFF. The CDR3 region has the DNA TGTGCCAGCAGTGAGGTCACTGAAGCTTTCTTT.